These T cell receptor beta chains were read from a single sample in a study of blood T cells in healthy people across ages. TCRdb recomputed calls from the 5' RACE reads with MiXCR, one row per CDR3 protein. The sample includes about 1.4 million distinct CDR3 sequences, approximately 59% of them seen just once. The sample was blood. The receptors come from a man in his late teens or twenties in good health. Each CDR3 is given with its conserved first and last residue. D genes are given only for firm matches. Clone size appears in some rows only: once, few, many, or a class for an expanded clone.

v_gene,abundance,j_gene,d_gene,CDR3nt,CDR3aa
TRBV29-1,few,TRBJ2-7,TRBD2,TGCAGCGTGCGGGTAGCGGGGCACGAGCAGTACTTC,CSVRVAGHEQYF
TRBV20-1,-,TRBJ1-2,-,TGCAGGGCTAGAGGGGTTAAAGATGGCTACACCTTC,CRARGVKDGYTF
TRBV28,-,TRBJ1-2,-,TGTGCCAGCAGTTTAGTGGACAGTAACTATGGTTACACCTTC,CASSLVDSNYGYTF
TRBV5-1,-,TRBJ2-1,-,TGCGCCAGCAGCATATGGGAGCCGCAGGGGAATGAGCAGTTCTTC,CASSIWEPQGNEQFF
TRBV14,few,TRBJ1-4,-,TGTGCCAGCAGCCCCGGGGCGGGTCCTGGTGAAAAACTGTTTTTT,CASSPGAGPGEKLFF
TRBV10-3,-,TRBJ2-7,TRBD2,TGTGCCATCAGCCCTCGGGCTAGCGGGAACCACGAGCAGTACTTC,CAISPRASGNHEQYF
TRBV2,-,TRBJ2-7,-,TGTGCCAGCCGAAGCGACCTGACAGCCGAACGACCCTACGAGCAGTACTTC,CASRSDLTAERPYEQYF
TRBV18,few,TRBJ2-1,-,TGTGCCAGCTCACAACGGGACGGGATCTACAATGAGCAGTTCTTC,CASSQRDGIYNEQFF
TRBV7-2,few,TRBJ2-3,-,TGTGCCAGCAGCTTAGATTTCGGAACAGATACGCAGTATTTT,CASSLDFGTDTQYF
TRBV7-2,-,TRBJ2-3,TRBD2,TGTGCCAGCGGACAGCGGGGGTGGGGGGATACGCAGTATTTT,CASGQRGWGDTQYF
TRBV6-1,few,TRBJ2-7,TRBD2,TGTGCCAGCAGTCCGACTAGCCTGAGCTCCTACGAGCAGTACTTC,CASSPTSLSSYEQYF
TRBV20-1,-,TRBJ1-5,-,TGCAGTGCTAGTTTCCCGGAGGAGGTTCAGCCCCAGCATTTT,CSASFPEEVQPQHF
TRBV29-1,once,TRBJ2-3,-,TGCAGCGCTATTCGGGTAGATACGCAGTATTTT,CSAIRVDTQYF
TRBV5-1,-,TRBJ2-3,TRBD2,TGCGCCAGCAGCTCCCGGACTAGCGGGGGGGCCGCAGATACGCAGTATTTT,CASSSRTSGGAADTQYF
TRBV27,-,TRBJ2-1,-,TGTGCCAGCAAGGACGCCAGCTCCTACAATGAGCAGTTCTTC,CASKDASSYNEQFF
TRBV2,-,TRBJ1-4,-,TGTGCCAGTGCGGGGTTTGATGAAAAACTGTTTTTT,CASAGFDEKLFF
TRBV28,-,TRBJ2-7,TRBD1,TGTGCCAGCAGAGCGACAGGGGGCTTCTACGAGCAGTACTTC,CASRATGGFYEQYF
TRBV7-2,-,TRBJ2-7,-,TGTGCCAGCAGCATTGACAGGAGAGCCTACGAGCAGTACTTC,CASSIDRRAYEQYF
TRBV10-3,-,TRBJ2-7,TRBD2,TGTGCCAACCAAGCGGGAGAAGGATACGAGCAGTACTTC,CANQAGEGYEQYF
TRBV4-1,-,TRBJ1-2,-,TGCGCCAGCAGCCAACGTTCAGTTGGCTATGGCTACACCTTC,CASSQRSVGYGYTF
TRBV18,-,TRBJ2-7,-,TGTGCCAGCTCCCCCGAGATATACGAGCAGTACTTC,CASSPEIYEQYF
TRBV7-2,-,TRBJ1-6,-,TGTGCCAGCAGCTTAGTTTCAGGGATCGGTCCACCCCTCCACTTT,CASSLVSGIGPPLHF